This entry is about one T cell receptor beta chain. This clonotype was seen only a few times. Its antigen is not yet known. No quality values exist for individual bases; no much larger clone is one base distant. The CDR3 contains 16 residues, cysteine and phenylalanine counted. The sequence is cut down to CDR3 DNA, 48 bases in frame from base 1. V is trimmed back by 5 bases and J by 3 bases, and the junction contains 8 bases that no gene match accounts for. According to the germline V gene, CDR1 reads SGHVS and CDR2 reads FNYEAQ. The data were taken from a study of regulatory T cells in long-lasting Graves disease (dated by TCRdb to the early 2020s). Notes on the research overall: Persistent Graves' disease was defined as persistently positive TSH receptor autoantibodies together with antithyroid drug treatment for over 5 years. A total of 33 samples were covered by TCR sequencing, comprising about 13 persistent and some 20 newly diagnosed Graves' disease patients. Persistent Graves' disease patients in the clinical cohort had taken antithyroid drugs for approximately ten years on average. Patients with persistent Graves' disease were compared with patients with newly diagnosed Graves' disease using TCR sequencing and RNA sequencing of peripheral blood. The study was conducted in China and was registered as a clinical trial.

What the study reported, not specific to this receptor: Because the primary lesion, thyroid tissue, could not be accessed, the study looked at peripheral blood alone. Persistent disease showed preferential use of TRBV28, TRBJ1-2 and TRBJ2-5, whereas newly diagnosed disease favored TRBV20-1 and TRBJ2-1. Compared with newly diagnosed patients, patients with persistent Graves' disease had lower TCR Shannon entropy and fewer highly expanded clones, which suggests clonal expansion. Sequencing and analysis were limited to the TCR beta chain. The authors acknowledged the small sample size as a limitation that may reduce accuracy. A larger number of public clonotypes was shared among persistent patients (more than 2,500) than among newly diagnosed patients (roughly 930).

Taken with the paper, the label for time point translates to: persistent/refractory GD, antithyroid drugs over 5 years with positive TRAb. RNA was extracted from PBMCs in TRIzol for both TCR sequencing and RNA sequencing. Graves' disease was diagnosed according to American Thyroid Association guidelines. Patients were recruited from an endocrinology department in Xi'an, China. Each patient gave about 10 milliliters of peripheral blood, collected in an EDTA anticoagulant tube. Ficoll Paque Plus density gradient separation was used to isolate PBMCs, and no additional T cell sorting was done. An Agilent 2100 Bioanalyzer and agarose gel were used to check RNA quality, and a NanoDrop 2000 was used to measure RNA concentration. The protocol used for the library was multiplex PCR. TCRdb records Illumina HiSeq 4000 as the sequencer. TCR beta libraries were built with iRepertoire HTBI primers and Arm-PCR amplification of CDR3 regions. Before sequencing, the PCR products underwent gel purification. On the authors' methods: Gene usage analysis of CDR3 amino acid clonotypes used the approximately 62 TRBV and 14 to 15 TRBJ segments found across samples. Filtered high-quality paired reads were merged into contigs using COPE and FqMerger. Contigs were aligned with BLAST to IMGT TRBV, TRBD and TRBJ reference genes, and CDR3 was defined per IMGT. Any clonotype with a frequency above 0.1% was classified as a highly expanded clone. Repertoire diversity was measured by Shannon entropy, and V-J evenness by the Gini coefficient. A clonotype found in more than one individual was treated as public. TCRdb reworked the public reads: Q25 trimming with fastp, MiXCR clone assembly, productive beta chains retained. One record per CDR3 amino acid sequence lists the most common genes and DNA. TCRdb, not the authors, supplied the V and J calls. The sample table holds 350,000 to 500,000 distinct CDR3 sequences, of which over 20% were seen once. The biggest ten clones account for roughly an eighth of the sample.

The TCR was taken from a female donor with Graves disease. This sequence uses TRBV7-6 and TRBJ2-7; TRBD2 fits 12 bases in the junction. Source: peripheral blood mononuclear cells (PBMCs), taken when the disease was refractory, from a patient treated with antithyroid drugs. CDR3 region: CASSPSGRAYDYEQYF. The nucleotide sequence is TGTGCCAGCAGCCCTAGCGGGAGGGCCTACGACTACGAGCAGTACTTC. Reference TRBV7-6 and TRBJ2-7 proteins supply the regions before and after the CDR3; the full variable domain is: GAGVSQSPRYKVTKRGQDVALRCDPISGHVSLYWYRQALGQGPEFLTYFNYEAQQDKSGLPNDRFSAERPEGSISTLTIQRTEQRDSAMYRCASSPSGRAYDYEQYFGPGTRLTVT.